The 23 T cell receptor beta chains in this list originate from one sample, sequenced in a study of control samples from healthy donors and cancer patients. The method was immunoSEQ multiplex PCR; TCRdb's version includes in-frame clones alone and lacks a portion of them. The profile shows about 110,000 clones, around 80% of them singletons. Sequencing used blood. These receptors were obtained from a man between 18 and 29 years old in good health.

The rearrangement joins TRBV19 to TRBJ1-1; TRBD1 aligns across 9 bases. The CDR3 contains 14 residues. Germline loops: CDR1 LNHDA, CDR2 SQIVND (reference sequence). V was clipped by 6 bases and J by 4 bases; unmatched bases: 6. The CDR3 loop reads CASSVQGASTEAFF. The DNA for the CDR3 is TGTGCCAGTAGCGTACAGGGGGCCAGCACTGAAGCTTTCTTT.

The CDR3 loop is CASRHTGAVEAFF. For the CDR3, the DNA is TGTGCCAGCAGACATACCGGGGCGGTTGAAGCTTTCTTT. This chain joins TRBV27 and TRBJ1-1; D possibly corresponds to TRBD1 (5 bases). CDR3 size: 13 residues. Trimming pared 6 bases from V and 7 bases from J, leaving 15 bases between. Germline V gene data show CDR1 as MNHEY and CDR2 as SMNVEV (reference sequence).

This chain links TRBV20-1 with TRBJ1-1; D remains ambiguous. The CDR3 totals 11 residues. Germline V CDR1 and CDR2: DFQATT, SNEGSKA (reference sequence). The DNA of the CDR3 is TGCAGCGTACGGGTAGTCACTGAAGCTTTCTTT. This codes for CSVRVVTEAFF.

This chain connects TRBV19 to TRBJ2-5; possibly TRBD1 or TRBD2 for D (5 bases each). V lost 5 bases, J lost 7 bases, and 17 bases lay in between. Germline V lookup: CDR1 LNHDA, CDR2 SQIVND (reference sequence). The CDR3 consists of 14 residues. The CDR3 DNA sequence: TGTGCCAGTAGTCCGACCGGGACCCTTGGGACCCAGTACTTC. Protein: CASSPTGTLGTQYF.

This chain connects TRBV5-6 to TRBJ2-7; no clear D. In germline, CDR1 is SGHDT, CDR2 YYEEEE. The CDR3 covers 14 residues. V dropped 4 bases and J dropped 0 bases, with 11 bases sitting between them. DNA for the CDR3: TGTGCCAGCAGCCCTCGAATGTTCTCCTACGAGCAGTACTTC. Translated: CASSPRMFSYEQYF.

The rearrangement joins TRBV5-1 to TRBJ2-1, with D perhaps assigned TRBD1 or TRBD2 (5 bases each). CDR1 and CDR2 from the germline V gene are SGHRS and YFSETQ. The CDR3 extends over 19 amino acids. The V gene lost 0 bases and the J gene lost 6 bases, with 25 bases spanning the gap. For the CDR3, the DNA is TGCGCCAGCAGCTTGGGGACCGGGGCTAGAAAGGAAAAAGGCAATGAGCAGTTCTTC. It specifies CASSLGTGARKEKGNEQFF.

The genes are TRBV5-6 and TRBJ1-4; tentatively, D is TRBD1 (5 bases). The CDR3 is made up of 14 amino acids. CDR1 SGHDT and CDR2 YYEEEE come from the germline V gene. Trimming removed 10 bases from V and 4 bases from J, with 17 bases in between. CDR3 in amino acids: CAGGREGSNEKLFF. In DNA, the CDR3 is TGTGCCGGGGGAAGAGAGGGGAGTAATGAAAAACTGTTTTTT.

The chain recombines TRBV19 with TRBJ1-1; D possibly corresponds to TRBD1 (6 bases). Germline values: CDR1 LNHDA, CDR2 SQIVND (reference sequence). Trimming cost V 4 bases and J 4 bases, with 10 bases left between them. The CDR3 has 13 residues. The CDR3 is CASSTQGRTEAFF. Written as DNA, the CDR3 is TGTGCCAGTAGTACACAGGGTCGCACTGAAGCTTTCTTT.

This clone was seen only once. This chain uses TRBV4-2 with TRBJ2-5; the match to TRBD2 covers 12 bases. CDR3 length equals 17 residues. The germline V gene encodes CDR1 LGHNA and CDR2 YNFKEQ. Trimming took 4 bases from V and 1 from J; bases not matched to a gene: 7. The CDR3: CASSPRLAGALQETQYF. In nucleotides, the CDR3 is TGTGCCAGCAGCCCCAGACTAGCGGGGGCGCTCCAAGAGACCCAGTACTTC.

This rearrangement joins TRBV6-5 to TRBJ2-3; D tentatively fits TRBD1 or TRBD2 (5 bases each). Germline values: CDR1 MNHEY, CDR2 SVGAGI. The V end was cut by 5 bases, the J end by 0 bases, with 12 bases between. The CDR3 consists of 15 residues. The CDR3 DNA reads as TGTGCCAGCAGTAATGGGGGTCCTAGCACAGATACGCAGTATTTT. This gives the protein CASSNGGPSTDTQYF.

The genes are TRBV18 and TRBJ1-4, with TRBD1 as a possible D gene (6 bases). Germline CDR1 reads KGHSH; CDR2 reads LQKENI. V lost 1 base to trimming and J lost 3 bases, with 9 bases between them. The CDR3 spans 15 residues. The CDR3 here is CASSPHRESNEKLFF. CDR3 DNA: TGTGCCAGCTCACCACACAGGGAATCTAATGAAAAACTGTTTTTT.

V gene TRBV5-1 combines with J gene TRBJ2-5; D is undetermined. From germline, CDR1 is SGHRS and CDR2 YFSETQ. Trimming removed 0 bases at V and 8 bases at J, with 5 bases between. This CDR3 is 11 amino acids long. CDR3 bases: TGCGCCAGCAGCTTGGGGCAAACCCAGTACTTC. Protein: CASSLGQTQYF.

V and J are TRBV27 and TRBJ1-2; 7 bases line up with TRBD1. After removal of 5 bases from V and 3 bases from J, the junction contained 9 bases not matched to a gene. CDR3 length equals 15 residues. In germline, CDR1 is MNHEY, CDR2 SMNVEV (reference sequence). CDR3: CASSPLYTGDYGYTF. CDR3 coding DNA: TGTGCCAGCAGTCCGCTTTATACAGGGGACTATGGCTACACCTTC.

The chain combines TRBV19 with TRBJ2-1; 16 bases align to TRBD2. V was pared by 5 bases and J by 9 bases, with 4 bases of the junction left unmatched. Germline-derived CDR1 and CDR2 are LNHDA and SQIVND (reference sequence). This CDR3 has 15 residues. CDR3 nucleotides: TGTGCCAGTAGTGGGACTAGCGGGGGGGCCGCTGAGCAGTTCTTC. Amino acid sequence: CASSGTSGGAAEQFF.

The V call is TRBV19, the J call TRBJ1-2; 10 nucleotides line up with TRBD1. The CDR3 covers 15 residues. CDR1 is LNHDA, CDR2 SQIVND, per germline (reference sequence). V lost 5 bases and J lost 2; bases outside the gene matches: 5. This CDR3 reads CASSPRDRGNYGYTF. The CDR3 DNA is TGTGCCAGTAGTCCGCGGGACAGGGGAAACTATGGCTACACCTTC.

The chain has TRBV19 and TRBJ2-5; the D gene could be TRBD1 or TRBD2 (5 bases each). The length of the CDR3 is 16 residues. Germline-derived CDR1 and CDR2 are LNHDA and SQIVND (reference sequence). V gave up 6 bases and J gave up 5 bases, with 22 bases separating them. The CDR3 sequence: CASSIPGARGWETQYF. The CDR3, as DNA: TGTGCCAGTAGCATCCCCGGGGCCCGGGGTTGGGAGACCCAGTACTTC.

V gene TRBV5-4 combines with J gene TRBJ1-1, with D unclear. The V and J ends lost 4 bases and 4 bases respectively, with 11 bases between them. The germline CDR1 and CDR2 sequences are SGHNT and YYREEE (reference sequence). The CDR3 totals 13 residues. CDR3 loop: CASSVRGSTEAFF. CDR3 sequence (DNA): TGTGCCAGCAGCGTACGGGGTTCCACTGAAGCTTTCTTT.

This sequence joins TRBV3-1 (or the pseudogene TRBV3-2) and TRBJ2-5; unclear D gene. The ends were cut back, 1 base at V and 3 bases at J, with 3 bases in the middle. Germline V CDR1 and CDR2: LGHDT, YNNKEL (reference sequence). CDR3 length equals 12 residues. CDR3 loop: CASSQVKETQYF. The DNA of the CDR3 is TGTGCCAGCAGCCAAGTCAAAGAGACCCAGTACTTC.

The rearrangement joins TRBV18 to TRBJ1-1, with D uncertain. V gave up 3 bases and J gave up 1 base, with 15 bases separating them. The CDR3 is 16 residues long. Looked up from germline, CDR1 is KGHSH and CDR2 is LQKENI. CDR3 sequence: CASSPNTLAPNTEAFF. For the CDR3, the DNA is TGTGCCAGCTCACCCAATACACTCGCCCCGAACACTGAAGCTTTCTTT.

The rearrangement joins TRBV27 to TRBJ2-1; TRBD2 agrees at 11 bases. The CDR3 is 16 amino acids. Germline V CDR1 and CDR2: MNHEY, SMNVEV (reference sequence). The V gene end was trimmed by 2 bases and the J gene end by 2 bases; junction bases not matched to a gene: 2. CDR3 loop: CASSLVSGGAYNEQFF. The CDR3 region has the DNA TGTGCCAGCAGTTTAGTTAGCGGGGGGGCCTACAATGAGCAGTTCTTC.

This chain uses TRBV28 with TRBJ1-4, with 8 bases matching TRBD1. The CDR3 has 14 amino acids. Germline loops: CDR1 MDHEN, CDR2 SYDVKM. The trim removed 7 bases at V and 4 bases at J, leaving 5 bases unmatched. This CDR3 reads CASTLTGVNEKLFF. As DNA, the CDR3 is TGTGCCAGCACCCTGACAGGGGTTAATGAAAAACTGTTTTTT.

The sample holds a few counts of this clone. The CDR3 DNA reads TGTGCCAGCAGTTTGGACGGGACAGTCTATGGCTACACCTTC. Its translation is CASSLDGTVYGYTF. The chain carries TRBV6-6 and TRBJ1-2; 7 nucleotides agree with TRBD1. The CDR3 loop spans 14 amino acids. Germline V gene sequence: CDR1 MNHNY, CDR2 SVGAGI (reference sequence). V trimming: 4 bases; J trimming: 4 bases; junction bases outside the gene matches: 6.

In its sample, this clone was seen once. The rearrangement uses TRBV9 and TRBJ2-7, with a weak D call TRBD2 (5 bases). CDR3 size: 14 residues. Trimming pared 4 bases from V and 0 bases from J, leaving 11 bases between. The germline V gene has CDR1 SGDLS and CDR2 YYNGEE. The CDR3 DNA reads as TGTGCCAGCAGCCCCGGGGTTTCCTCCTACGAGCAGTACTTC. It codes for CASSPGVSSYEQYF.